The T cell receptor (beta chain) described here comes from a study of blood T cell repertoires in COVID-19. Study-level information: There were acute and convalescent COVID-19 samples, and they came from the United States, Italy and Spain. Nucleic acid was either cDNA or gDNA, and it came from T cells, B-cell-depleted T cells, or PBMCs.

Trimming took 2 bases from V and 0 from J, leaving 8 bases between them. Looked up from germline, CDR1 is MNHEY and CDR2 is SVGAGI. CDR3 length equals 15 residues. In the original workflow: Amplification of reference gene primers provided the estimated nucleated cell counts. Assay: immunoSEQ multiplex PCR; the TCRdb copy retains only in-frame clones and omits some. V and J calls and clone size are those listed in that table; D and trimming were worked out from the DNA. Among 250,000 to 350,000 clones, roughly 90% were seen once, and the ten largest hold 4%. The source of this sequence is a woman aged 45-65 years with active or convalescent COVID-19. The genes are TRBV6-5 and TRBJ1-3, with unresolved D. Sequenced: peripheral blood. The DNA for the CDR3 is TGTGCCAGCAGTTACACGGGAACCTCTGGAAACACCATATATTTT. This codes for CASSYTGTSGNTIYF.